Each of the 4 T cell receptor beta chains below was sequenced from the same sample in a study of T cells in Graves' hyperthyroidism and ophthalmopathy. RNA transcripts gave rise to amplified TCR beta CDR3 regions. Researchers ran a first-round RT-PCR on the TCR CDR3 using the HTBI primer set. One entry per CDR3 protein, called by TCRdb with MiXCR from the multiplex PCR reads. This table holds under 550,000 distinct CDR3 sequences, roughly an eighth found once. The sample consisted of blood. These receptor sequences come from a woman younger than 30 with Graves' hyperthyroidism.

This clonotype was picked up many times. The chain couples TRBV6-1 to TRBJ2-1, with 12 positions matching TRBD2. V trimming: 3 bases; J trimming: 15 bases; junction bases outside the gene matches: 6. Germline V gene lookup returns CDR1 MNHNS and CDR2 SASEGT. The CDR3 contains 13 residues. CDR3 in amino acids: CASSDLLAGGPFF. In DNA, the CDR3 is TGTGCCAGCAGTGACCTTCTAGCGGGAGGGCCGTTCTTC.

This clonotype has just a few counts. The chain has TRBV6-1 and TRBJ2-1; D might be TRBD1 (8 bases). The CDR3 length is 13 residues. Germline V gene lookup returns CDR1 MNHNS and CDR2 SASEGT. V gave up 1 base and J gave up 15 bases, with 16 bases separating them. The CDR3 sequence is CASSEESGTGGFF. CDR3 nucleotide sequence: TGTGCCAGCAGTGAAGAGAGCGGGACAGGTGGGTTCTTC.

This clonotype was seen repeatedly, ten times or more. This sequence joins TRBV6-2 or TRBV6-3 and TRBJ1-5; D call uncertain. CDR1 and CDR2 (germline): MNHEY, SVGEGT. V was cut by 5 bases and J by 3 bases, with 8 bases left in between. CDR3 length: 13 amino acids. The CDR3 DNA reads as TGTGCCAGCAGTCAAACAGTCAATCAGCCCCAGCATTTT. It translates to CASSQTVNQPQHF.

As concerns this clonotype: Germline is not matched at one junction end, which may reflect a read error. The chain joins TRBV12-3 or TRBV12-4 to TRBJ2-2; possible D gene TRBD2, 5 bases. This CDR3 has 13 residues. The CDR3 spells CATGAANTGELVF. The CDR3 nucleotides read TGTGCCACAGGAGCCGCGAACACCGGGGAGCTGGTTTTT.